This T cell receptor beta chain stems from a study of low-dose radiotherapy and immunotherapy resistance in tumors. Looking at the study overall: A dose of 0.5 Gy per fraction was delivered to Cohort 1 every 2 weeks, for a total of 6.5 Gy. The study administered intravenous cyclophosphamide at 200 mg/m2 every two weeks, one day ahead of radiation and immunotherapy.

This clonotype was recorded at least ten times. Per the germline V gene, CDR1 is LNHNV and CDR2 is YYDKDF (reference sequence). V was trimmed by 0 bases and J by 1 base, leaving 3 bases between them. This CDR3 is 13 amino acids long. With TRAV- and TRBV-specific primers, first-strand cDNA was made, covering the alpha and beta chains. TCR amplification ran about 20 PCR cycles using constant-region and V-primer adapter primers. mRNA, once isolated, was amplified by in vitro transcription. A single record per CDR3 protein comes from TCRdb applying MiXCR to the reads. The sample has about 64,000 distinct CDR3 sequences, less than 30% seen once. The time point here: before trial treatment.

This chain joins TRBV15 and TRBJ1-1; D unclear. The source of this sequence is a male donor with rectosigmoid adenocarcinoma. Here the sequenced sample was PBMCs, taken before treatment. The DNA for the CDR3 is TGTGCCACCAGCAGAGATAAGAACACTGAAGCTTTCTTT. This sequence encodes CATSRDKNTEAFF.